The rows below give T cell receptor beta chains drawn from one sample of a study of blood T cells in healthy people across ages. TCRdb passed the 5' RACE reads through MiXCR, listing each CDR3 protein once. The data show 550,000 to 650,000 distinct CDR3 sequences, around a quarter seen once. These sequences were also reported in another study, on T cells of mothers and their children.

Sequences were obtained from blood. The receptors derive from a boy between 2 and 10 years old in good health. Each CDR3 is given with its conserved first and last residue. The D gene is left open where the match is weak.

>TRBV7-6|.
CASSLGVGRIYNEQFF
>TRBV7-9|.
CASSLATGHGGYTF
>TRBV18|.
CASSPLESDTQYF
>TRBV9|TRBD2
CASSAKSGVAKNIQYF
>TRBV14|TRBD1
CASSHRDRTNYGYTF
>TRBV20-1|TRBD1
CSARETGGSYNEQFF
>TRBV11-2|.
CASSWGLGKETQYF
>TRBV5-1|TRBD1
CASSDGTGGKTGELFF
>TRBV27|.
CASSDPPGANVLTF
>TRBV12-3/TRBV12-4|TRBD1
CASSSPDRGGNEQFF
>TRBV27|TRBD1
CASSPGTGFREQFF
>TRBV5-1|TRBD1
CASSPPDRVYF
>TRBV14|.
CASSQTQTALEKLFF
>TRBV12-3/TRBV12-4|.
CASTKNGVVNTDTRYF
>TRBV3-1|.
CASSQHGAPLHF
>TRBV28|TRBD1
CASLGQGYTGELFF